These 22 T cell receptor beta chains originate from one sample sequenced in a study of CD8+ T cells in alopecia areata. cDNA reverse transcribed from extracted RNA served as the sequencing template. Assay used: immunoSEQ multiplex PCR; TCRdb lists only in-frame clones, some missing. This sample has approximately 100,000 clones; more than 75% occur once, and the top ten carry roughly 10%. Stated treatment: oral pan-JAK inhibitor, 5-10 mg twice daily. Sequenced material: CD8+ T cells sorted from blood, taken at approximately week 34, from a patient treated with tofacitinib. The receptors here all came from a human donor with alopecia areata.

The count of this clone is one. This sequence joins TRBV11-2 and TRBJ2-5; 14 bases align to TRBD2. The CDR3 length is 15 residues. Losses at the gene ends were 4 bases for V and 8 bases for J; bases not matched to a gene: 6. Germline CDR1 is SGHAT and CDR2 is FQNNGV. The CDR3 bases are TGTGCCAGCAGCTCACCGGGACTAGCGGGAGTTACCCAGTACTTC. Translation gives CASSSPGLAGVTQYF.

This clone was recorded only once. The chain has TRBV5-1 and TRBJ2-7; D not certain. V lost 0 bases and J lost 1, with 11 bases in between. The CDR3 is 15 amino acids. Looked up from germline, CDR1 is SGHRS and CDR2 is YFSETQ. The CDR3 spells CASSLVGPWSYEQYF. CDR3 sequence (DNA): TGCGCCAGCAGCTTGGTTGGCCCCTGGTCCTACGAGCAGTACTTC.

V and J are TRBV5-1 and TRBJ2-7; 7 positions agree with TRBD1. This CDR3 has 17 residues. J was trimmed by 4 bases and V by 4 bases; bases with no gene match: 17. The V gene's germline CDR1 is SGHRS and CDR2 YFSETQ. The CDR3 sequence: CASSLLGQATISYEQYF. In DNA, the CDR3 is TGCGCCAGCAGCCTCCTTGGACAGGCCACAATCAGTTACGAGCAGTACTTC.

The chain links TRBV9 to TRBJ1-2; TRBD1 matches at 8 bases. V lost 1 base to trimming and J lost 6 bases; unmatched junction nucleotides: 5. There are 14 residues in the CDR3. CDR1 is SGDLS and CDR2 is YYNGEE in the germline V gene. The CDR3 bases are TGTGCCAGCAGCGTATCAGGGGGCGTGGATGGCTACACCTTC. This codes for CASSVSGGVDGYTF.

CDR3 in DNA: TGTGCCAGCAGCTTAGCCTCGGGACGGTACGAGCAGTACTTC. This codes for CASSLASGRYEQYF. The chain has TRBV7-8 and TRBJ2-7; either TRBD1 or TRBD2 may fit D (5 bases each). This CDR3 comprises 14 residues. Germline assignment: CDR1 SGHVS and CDR2 FQNEAQ. V lost 0 bases, J lost 4 bases, and 10 bases lay in between.

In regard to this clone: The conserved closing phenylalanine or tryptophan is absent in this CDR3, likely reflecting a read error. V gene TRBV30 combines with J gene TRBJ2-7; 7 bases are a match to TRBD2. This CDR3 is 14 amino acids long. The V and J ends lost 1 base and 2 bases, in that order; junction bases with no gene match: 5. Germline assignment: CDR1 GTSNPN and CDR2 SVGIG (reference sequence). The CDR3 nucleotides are TGTGCCTGGAGTGACAAGCGGGGCCCCTACGAGCAGTACCTC. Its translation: CAWSDKRGPYEQYL.

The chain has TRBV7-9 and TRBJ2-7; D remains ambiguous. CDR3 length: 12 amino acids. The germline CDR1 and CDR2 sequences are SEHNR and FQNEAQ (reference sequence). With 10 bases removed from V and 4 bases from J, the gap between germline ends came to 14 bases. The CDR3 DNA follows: TGTGCCACCCATAGTTTGAGTTACGAGCAGTACTTC. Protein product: CATHSLSYEQYF.

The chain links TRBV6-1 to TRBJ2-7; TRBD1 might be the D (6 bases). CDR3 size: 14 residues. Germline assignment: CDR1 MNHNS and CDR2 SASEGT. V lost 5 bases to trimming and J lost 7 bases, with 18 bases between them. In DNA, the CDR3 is TGTGCCAGCAGTTTCGGACAGTCCTCGCGAGAGCAGTACTTC. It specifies CASSFGQSSREQYF.

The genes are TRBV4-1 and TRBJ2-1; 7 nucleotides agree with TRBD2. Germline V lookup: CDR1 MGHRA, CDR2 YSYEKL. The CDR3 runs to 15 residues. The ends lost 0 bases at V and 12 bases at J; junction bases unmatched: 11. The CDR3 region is CASSQDRTEPSGQFF. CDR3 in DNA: TGCGCCAGCAGCCAAGATAGGACTGAACCTAGCGGGCAGTTCTTC.

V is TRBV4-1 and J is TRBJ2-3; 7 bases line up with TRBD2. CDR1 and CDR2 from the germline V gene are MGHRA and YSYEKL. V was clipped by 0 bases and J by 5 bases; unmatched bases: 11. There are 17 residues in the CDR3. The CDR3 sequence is CASSQDLGAGDGDTQYF. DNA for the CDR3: TGCGCCAGCAGCCAAGATCTAGGGGCGGGGGACGGAGATACGCAGTATTTT.

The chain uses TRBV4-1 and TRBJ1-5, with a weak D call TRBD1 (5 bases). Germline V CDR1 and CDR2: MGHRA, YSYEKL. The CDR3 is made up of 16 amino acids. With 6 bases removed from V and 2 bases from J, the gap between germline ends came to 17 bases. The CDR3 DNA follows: TGCGCCAGCAGTAATATAGGGGAGGGCGGCAATCAGCCCCAGCATTTT. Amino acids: CASSNIGEGGNQPQHF.

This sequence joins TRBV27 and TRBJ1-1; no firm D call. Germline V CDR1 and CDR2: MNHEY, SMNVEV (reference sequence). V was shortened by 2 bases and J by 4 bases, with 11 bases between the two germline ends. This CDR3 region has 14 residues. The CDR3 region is CASSLMGEGTEAFF. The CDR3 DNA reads TGTGCCAGCAGTTTAATGGGCGAGGGCACTGAAGCTTTCTTT.

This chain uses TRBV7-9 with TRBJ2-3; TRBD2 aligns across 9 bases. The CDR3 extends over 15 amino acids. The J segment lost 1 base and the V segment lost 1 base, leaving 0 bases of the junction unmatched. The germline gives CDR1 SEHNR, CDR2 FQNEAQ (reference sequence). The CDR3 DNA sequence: TGTGCCAGCAGCTTAGGGACTAGCGGCACAGATACGCAGTATTTT. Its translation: CASSLGTSGTDTQYF.

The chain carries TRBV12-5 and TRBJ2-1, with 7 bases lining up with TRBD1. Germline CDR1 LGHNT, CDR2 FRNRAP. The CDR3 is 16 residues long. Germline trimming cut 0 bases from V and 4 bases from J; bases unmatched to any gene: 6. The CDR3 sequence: CASGLVADRTYNEQFF. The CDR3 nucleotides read TGTGCTAGTGGTTTGGTGGCGGACAGGACTTACAATGAGCAGTTCTTC.

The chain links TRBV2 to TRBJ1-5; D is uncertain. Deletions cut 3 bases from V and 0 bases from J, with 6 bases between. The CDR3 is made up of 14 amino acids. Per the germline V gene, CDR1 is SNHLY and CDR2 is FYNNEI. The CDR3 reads CASSEWSSNQPQHF. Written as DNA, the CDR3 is TGTGCCAGCAGTGAGTGGAGTAGCAATCAGCCCCAGCATTTT.

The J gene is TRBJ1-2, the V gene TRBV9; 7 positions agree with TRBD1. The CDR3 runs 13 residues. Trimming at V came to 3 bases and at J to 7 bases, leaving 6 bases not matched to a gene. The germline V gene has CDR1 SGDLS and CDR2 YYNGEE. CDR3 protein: CASSATGPLGYTF. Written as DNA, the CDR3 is TGTGCCAGCAGCGCGACAGGGCCCCTTGGCTACACCTTC.

In DNA form, the CDR3 reads TGTGCCAGCAGCTTCCTCCCCGGGACAGGGTACTCCTACGAGCAGTACTTC. It encodes CASSFLPGTGYSYEQYF. The chain uses TRBV7-9 and TRBJ2-7; 9 bases are a match to TRBD1. The V and J ends lost 3 bases and 0 bases, in that order; junction bases with no gene match: 9. The CDR3 contains 17 residues. Looked up from germline, CDR1 is SEHNR and CDR2 is FQNEAQ (reference sequence).

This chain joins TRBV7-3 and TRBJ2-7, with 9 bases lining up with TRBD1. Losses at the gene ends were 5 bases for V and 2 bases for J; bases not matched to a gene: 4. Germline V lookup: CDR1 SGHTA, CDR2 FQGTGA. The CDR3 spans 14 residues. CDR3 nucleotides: TGTGCCAGCAGCCCGACAGGGGGGCCCTACGAGCAGTACTTC. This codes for CASSPTGGPYEQYF.

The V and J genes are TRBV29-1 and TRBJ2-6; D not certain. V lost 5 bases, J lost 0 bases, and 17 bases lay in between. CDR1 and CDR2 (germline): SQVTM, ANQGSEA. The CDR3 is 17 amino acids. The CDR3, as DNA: TGCAGCGTTAGGTTGGGATATCTAAGCTCTGGGGCCAACGTCCTGACTTTC. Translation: CSVRLGYLSSGANVLTF.

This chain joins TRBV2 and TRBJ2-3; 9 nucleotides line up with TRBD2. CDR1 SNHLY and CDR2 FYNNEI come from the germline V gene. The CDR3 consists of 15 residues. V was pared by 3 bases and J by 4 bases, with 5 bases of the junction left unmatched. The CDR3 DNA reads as TGTGCCAGCAGTGACACGAGACTAGCGGCAGATACGCAGTATTTT. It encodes CASSDTRLAADTQYF.

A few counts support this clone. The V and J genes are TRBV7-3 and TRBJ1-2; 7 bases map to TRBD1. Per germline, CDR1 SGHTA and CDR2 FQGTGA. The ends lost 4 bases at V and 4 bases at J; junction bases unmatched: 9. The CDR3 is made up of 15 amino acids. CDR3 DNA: TGTGCCAGCAGCTCAGACAGGGCTGTTTCCTATGGCTACACCTTC. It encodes CASSSDRAVSYGYTF. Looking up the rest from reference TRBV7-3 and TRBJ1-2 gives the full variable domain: GAGVSQTPSNKVTEKGKYVELRCDPISGHTALYWYRQSLGQGPEFLIYFQGTGAADDSGLPNDRFFAVRPEGSVSTLKIQRTERGDSAVYLCASSSDRAVSYGYTFGSGTRLTVV.

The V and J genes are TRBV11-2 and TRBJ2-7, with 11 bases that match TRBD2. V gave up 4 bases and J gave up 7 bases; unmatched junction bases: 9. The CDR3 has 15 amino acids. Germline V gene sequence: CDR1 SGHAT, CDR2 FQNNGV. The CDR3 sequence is CASSSPDSGGAEQYF. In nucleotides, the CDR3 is TGTGCCAGCAGCTCCCCCGATAGCGGGGGGGCGGAGCAGTACTTC. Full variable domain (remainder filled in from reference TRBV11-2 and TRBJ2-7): EAGVAQSPRYKIIEKRQSVAFWCNPISGHATLYWYQQILGQGPKLLIQFQNNGVVDDSQLPKDRFSAERLKGVDSTLKIQPAKLEDSAVYLCASSSPDSGGAEQYFGPGTRLTVT.